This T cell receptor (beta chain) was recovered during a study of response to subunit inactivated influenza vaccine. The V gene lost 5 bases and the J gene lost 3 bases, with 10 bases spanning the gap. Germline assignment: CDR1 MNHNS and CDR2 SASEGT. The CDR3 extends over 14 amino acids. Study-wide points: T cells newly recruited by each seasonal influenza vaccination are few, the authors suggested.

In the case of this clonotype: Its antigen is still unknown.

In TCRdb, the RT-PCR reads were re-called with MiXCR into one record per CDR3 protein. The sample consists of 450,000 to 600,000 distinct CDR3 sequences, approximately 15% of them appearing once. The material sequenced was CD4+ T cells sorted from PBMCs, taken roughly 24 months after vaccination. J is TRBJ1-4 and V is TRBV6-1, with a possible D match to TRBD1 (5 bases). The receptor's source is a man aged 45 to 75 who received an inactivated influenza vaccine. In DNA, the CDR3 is TGTGCCAGCAGTCCCGGACAAGCTAATGAAAAACTGTTTTTT. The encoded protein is CASSPGQANEKLFF.